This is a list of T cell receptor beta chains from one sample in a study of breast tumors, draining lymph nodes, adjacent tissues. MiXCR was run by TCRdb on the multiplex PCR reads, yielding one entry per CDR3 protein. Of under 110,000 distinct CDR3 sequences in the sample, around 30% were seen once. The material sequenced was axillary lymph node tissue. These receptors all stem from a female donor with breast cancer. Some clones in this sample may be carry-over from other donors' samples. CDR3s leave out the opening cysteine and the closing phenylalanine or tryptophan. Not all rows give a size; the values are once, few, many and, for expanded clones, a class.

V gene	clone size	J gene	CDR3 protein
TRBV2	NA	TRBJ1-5	ASSEDRVDQPQH
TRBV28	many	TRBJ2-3	ASSFHSGSRTDTQY
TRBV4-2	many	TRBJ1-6	ASSQDWLPLH
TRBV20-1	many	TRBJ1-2	SVTTGGGYT
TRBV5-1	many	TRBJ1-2	ASSSGTGFYGYT
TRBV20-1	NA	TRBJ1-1	SAREVLTGGVNTEAF
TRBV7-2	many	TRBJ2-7	ASSLAGGFSYEQY
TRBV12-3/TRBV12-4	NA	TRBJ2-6	ASGFSLQGVSSGANVLT
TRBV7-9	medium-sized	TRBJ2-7	ASAEGFGGRGGEQY
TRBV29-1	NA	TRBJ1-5	SIYLCSVGTGINQPQH
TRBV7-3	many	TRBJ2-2	ASSLTSRHTGELF
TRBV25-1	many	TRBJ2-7	ASSEPGGPYEQY
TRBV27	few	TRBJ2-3	ANIGGRNTDTQY
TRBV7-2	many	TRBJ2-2	ASSPRTRVVTGELF
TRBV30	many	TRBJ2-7	AWRTGTSDYEQY
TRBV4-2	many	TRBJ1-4	ASSQEGQGAFELF
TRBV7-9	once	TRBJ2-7	ASSYSGIGYEQY
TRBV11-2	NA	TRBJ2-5	ASSLNGQETQY
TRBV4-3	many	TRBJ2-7	ASSQGRGLAQY